This T cell receptor (beta chain) was profiled in a study of radiotherapy plus CTLA-4 blockade in lung cancer. Comments on this clone: Antigen: not known.

Produced via immunoSEQ multiplex PCR; TCRdb's table is partial and in-frame only. This table has some 120,000 clones, approximately 77% appearing once. Overall study results and limits: TCR clones from tumors expanded in blood after radiotherapy plus ipilimumab. Interferon-beta, together with early blood T cell clone dynamics, reportedly best predicted response.

The CDR3 is made up of 15 amino acids. Trimming removed 2 bases from V and 0 bases from J, with 9 bases in between. Germline assignment: CDR1 KGHSH and CDR2 LQKENI. The sample here was peripheral blood, taken from a patient treated with radiotherapy plus ipilimumab. This receptor was identified in a human donor with non-small cell lung cancer that progressed on radiotherapy plus ipilimumab. Some clones in this sample may be carry-over from other donors' samples. This chain joins TRBV18 and TRBJ2-3, with no clear D. This CDR3 is CASSPGPISTDTQYF. For the CDR3, the DNA is TGTGCCAGCTCACCAGGGCCCATAAGCACAGATACGCAGTATTTT.